The 3 T cell receptor beta chains below all came from one sample that was sequenced in a study of shared clonotypes between healthy human individuals (dated by TCRdb to the early 2020s). The library was produced with the immunoSEQ multiplex PCR assay. The source is immuneACCESS, and TCRdb retained only in-frame sequences with V and J called. Part of the clones is not carried over; for the studies checked, unresolved V genes explain less than half of this, and the remainder is unexplained. For this sample the table gives hundreds of thousands of clones, of which roughly four fifths were detected only once. 9.5% to 15% of the sample belongs to the ten largest clones. What was sequenced was PBMCs. The receptors derive from a woman aged 40-49 years in good health. Some clones in this sample may be carry-over from other donors' samples.

V gene TRBV28 combines with J gene TRBJ2-7, with D possibly being TRBD1 or TRBD2 (6 bases each). V was trimmed by 3 bases and J by 4 bases, leaving 22 bases between them. The CDR3 loop spans 17 amino acids. Per germline, CDR1 MDHEN and CDR2 SYDVKM. The CDR3 DNA reads TGTGCCAGCAGTTTCTCTCCTTGGGGGGCCGGAGGGTACGAGCAGTACTTC. Translating gives CASSFSPWGAGGYEQYF.

This clone was seen a few times. The V call is TRBV5-4, the J call TRBJ2-7, with a tentative D call TRBD2 (5 bases). Germline V gene data show CDR1 as SGHNT and CDR2 as YYREEE (reference sequence). With 2 bases removed from V and 1 base from J, the gap between germline ends came to 13 bases. The CDR3 is 15 residues long. The CDR3 loop reads CASSFDGLGSYEQYF. The CDR3 nucleotides are TGTGCCAGCAGCTTCGACGGACTGGGTTCCTACGAGCAGTACTTC.

This chain connects TRBV28 to TRBJ2-4, with D hard to call. Trimming took off 3 bases at V and 0 bases at J, with 9 bases between the two ends. The CDR3 extends over 15 amino acids. Germline assignment: CDR1 MDHEN and CDR2 SYDVKM. The CDR3 region is CASSLTPLAKNIQYF. The CDR3, as DNA: TGTGCCAGCAGTTTGACTCCTCTAGCCAAAAACATTCAGTACTTC.